This T cell receptor beta chain was sequenced for a study of blood T cell repertoires in COVID-19. Study at large: PBMCs, B-cell-depleted T cells, or T cells provided the cDNA or gDNA that made up the material.

Authors' methods: Amplification with reference gene primers provided the estimates of nucleated cell counts. Libraries were prepared by immunoSEQ multiplex PCR; TCRdb keeps only in-frame clonotypes and omits some of them. That table supplies the V and J calls and clone size; D and trimming were determined from the DNA. The sample holds 400,000 or so clones, approximately 90% seen once. Losses at the gene ends were 2 bases for V and 0 bases for J; bases not matched to a gene: 2. This CDR3 is 15 amino acids long. The germline gives CDR1 SEHNR, CDR2 FQNEAQ (reference sequence). The J gene is TRBJ2-3, the V gene TRBV7-9; 7 positions match TRBD2. The sequencing sample was made of peripheral blood. The TCR sequence derives from a woman aged 40 to 50 with COVID-19, enrolled during active disease. The chain's CDR3 is CASSLLAASTDTQYF. In nucleotides, the CDR3 is TGTGCCAGCAGCTTACTAGCGGCTAGCACAGATACGCAGTATTTT. The complete variable domain, with remaining parts taken from reference TRBV7-9 and TRBJ2-3, reads DTGVSQNPRHKITKRGQNVTFRCDPISEHNRLYWYRQTLGQGPEFLTYFQNEAQLEKSRLLSDRFSAERPKGSFSTLEIQRTEQGDSAMYLCASSLLAASTDTQYFGPGTRLTVL.